The source of this T cell receptor beta chain is a study of radiation and T cells in renal cell carcinoma. Study observations and caveats: Irradiated tumors had higher TCR clonality than control tumors. Intratumoral heterogeneity was not captured in these approximately 1 g regions.

The treatment was: 15 Gy SBRT to primary tumor, nephrectomy 4 weeks later. Nephrectomy followed 15 Gy stereotactic body radiation by 4 weeks. The tumor was a clear cell renal cell carcinoma. Worth noting for this clone: Its specificity is not known.

J gave up 6 bases and V 3 bases, and 8 bases lay outside the gene matches. This CDR3 has 15 amino acids. CDR1 and CDR2 from the germline V gene are SGHTA and FQGNSA. Only in-frame clones appear in the TCRdb table, and some are missing; sequencing was by immunoSEQ multiplex PCR. The top ten hold 16% of the sample, which has some 20,000 clones, 40% to 55% seen once. The sample in question was tumor tissue, obtained from a patient whose treatment included radiotherapy and nephrectomy. The clonotype originates from a woman between 50 and 59 years old with renal cell carcinoma. V is TRBV7-2 and J is TRBJ1-1; 9 bases map to TRBD1. Here the CDR3 reads CASSFSGTGSPEAFF. The CDR3 DNA is TGTGCCAGCAGCTTCTCCGGGACAGGGAGCCCTGAAGCTTTCTTT.